Reported below is one TCR beta chain. Antigen: not known. The CDR3 covers 15 residues. Losses at the gene ends were 8 bases for V and 8 bases for J; bases not matched to a gene: 11. CDR1 and CDR2 (germline): MRHNA, SNTAGT. This sample stems from a study of graft-versus-host responses after intestinal transplantation. Looking at the study overall: Recipients were given multivisceral, liver-intestinal, or isolated intestinal transplants. Recipients across the board were started on anti-thymocyte globulin induction, then kept on tacrolimus and steroids for roughly 3 years.

Study results and limitations: Detection of GvH clones occurred in recipient marrow, and some had their first appearance in ileum or blood. Maximum circulating GvH clone levels tracked with early post-transplant HvG decreases.

TCRdb's copy holds only in-frame clones and misses some; the assay was immunoSEQ multiplex PCR. The table has tens of thousands of clones, approximately 87% seen once; the top ten hold 0.11%. The material sequenced was unstimulated CD4+ T cells sorted from spleen or lymph node cells, taken before intestinal transplant. The TCR comes from a human donor who received an intestinal transplant. The V gene is TRBV6-4, the J gene TRBJ2-1; 11 bases agree with TRBD2. The CDR3 DNA reads TGTGCCAGCGGAAGACTAGCGGGACCCGGACATGAGCAGTTCTTC. Translated, it gives CASGRLAGPGHEQFF.